The present T cell receptor beta chain was sequenced within a study of blood T cell repertoires in COVID-19. Study information: The United States, Italy and Spain provided the acute and convalescent COVID-19 samples. T cells, B-cell-depleted T cells, or PBMCs supplied cDNA or gDNA.

Per the study methods: Estimation of nucleated cell counts was performed using reference gene primer amplification. Data came from immunoSEQ multiplex PCR; TCRdb stores just in-frame clones and leaves some out. V, J and clone size were drawn from that table, and D and trimming were deduced from the DNA. The data contain almost 70,000 clones, about 88% of them singletons. In germline, CDR1 is MNHEY, CDR2 SMNVEV (reference sequence). The CDR3 extends over 15 amino acids. V gave up 5 bases and J gave up 0 bases; unmatched junction bases: 4. The sample consisted of peripheral blood. The TCR originated in a woman in her 50s with active COVID-19. The J gene is TRBJ2-1, the V gene TRBV27; 7 nucleotides align to TRBD1. The CDR3 bases are TGTGCCAGCAGTGGACAGGAGCCCTCCTACAATGAGCAGTTCTTC. Protein sequence: CASSGQEPSYNEQFF.